This TCR beta chain is from a study of CD8+CD57+ T cells in acquired aplastic anemia. About the research overall: The study obtained an average of roughly 2.9 ug of DNA from sorted CD4+ and CD8+ cells. Study-level findings and limits: Between patients and controls, CD8+ Simpson's diversity did not vary significantly.

The template used for profiling TCR beta VDJ and CDR3 was genomic DNA. TCRdb re-called the reads through MiXCR, storing one row per CDR3 protein. The sample yields about 240,000 distinct CDR3 sequences, around 46% seen once. Concerning this clonotype: Its cognate antigen is unknown. An end of the junction does not agree with germline; a read error may underlie this.

The sequenced patients had an expansion of CD8+CD57+ cells seen by flow cytometry. CDR3 length: 15 amino acids. The V gene's germline CDR1 is SGHAT and CDR2 FQDESV (reference sequence). The sequence came from a human donor with aplastic anemia. The source material was sorted CD4+, CD8+, or CD8+CD57+ T cells (not recorded which) from PBMCs. The chain joins TRBV11-1 to TRBJ2-7; 8 bases agree with TRBD1. The CDR3 here is CASSQDQGARDEQYF. Here the CDR3 DNA reads TGCGCCAGCAGCCAAGACCAGGGGGCTCGAGACGAGCAGTACTTC.